Listed here are 21 T cell receptor beta chains from one sample, sequenced in a study of response to subunit inactivated influenza vaccine. TCRdb called the RT-PCR reads again in MiXCR, with one record for every CDR3 protein. The data show approximately 530,000 distinct CDR3 sequences, approximately 7.6% seen once. This material consisted of PBMCs from blood, taken less than 25 months after vaccination. The receptors were gathered from a man aged 50 to 69 who received an inactivated influenza vaccine.

This clonotype was counted a few times. CDR3 residues: CASSLRLGGGYNEQFF. CDR3 sequence (DNA): TGTGCCAGCAGCTTGCGATTAGGGGGGGGATACAATGAGCAGTTCTTC. The V gene is TRBV5-5, the J gene TRBJ2-1; D might be TRBD2 (7 bases). The germline gives CDR1 SGHKS, CDR2 YYEKEE (reference sequence). This CDR3 is 16 amino acids long. Trimming took off 1 base at V and 4 bases at J, with 15 bases between the two ends.

V and J are TRBV7-2 and TRBJ1-4; D not resolved. Germline V gene data show CDR1 as SGHTA and CDR2 as FQGNSA. Trimming pared 0 bases from V and 11 bases from J, leaving 7 bases between. CDR3 length equals 12 residues. In DNA form, the CDR3 reads TGTGCCAGCAGCTTAGCCAATGGGAAACTGTTTTTT. The encoded protein is CASSLANGKLFF.

This clonotype has a count of ten or more. The V call is TRBV10-3, the J call TRBJ1-1; D is possibly TRBD1 (5 bases). Germline CDR1 ENHRY, CDR2 SYGVKD. This CDR3 spans 13 amino acids. Trimming removed 7 bases at V and 1 base at J, with 10 bases between. This chain's CDR3 is CAITGTGNTEAFF. The CDR3 DNA sequence: TGTGCCATCACCGGAACAGGGAACACTGAAGCTTTCTTT.

This clonotype occurred many times. This chain uses TRBV20-1 with TRBJ1-1; 10 nucleotides agree with TRBD1. The germline gives CDR1 DFQATT, CDR2 SNEGSKA (reference sequence). Trimming at V came to 6 bases and at J to 1 base, leaving 5 bases not matched to a gene. CDR3 size: 14 residues. In DNA, the CDR3 is TGCAGTGCGCGACAGGGGGCCCAGAACACTGAAGCTTTCTTT. Protein product: CSARQGAQNTEAFF.

The J gene is TRBJ2-2, the V gene TRBV7-2; no clear D gene. The V and J ends lost 3 bases and 0 bases respectively, with 5 bases between them. Germline V gene data show CDR1 as SGHTA and CDR2 as FQGNSA. This CDR3 is 14 amino acids long. The chain's CDR3 is CASSFYTNTGELFF. The CDR3 bases are TGTGCCAGCAGCTTTTACACGAACACCGGGGAGCTGTTTTTT. Drawing the rest from reference TRBV7-2 and TRBJ2-2, the complete variable domain is GAGVSQSPSNKVTEKGKDVELRCDPISGHTALYWYRQSLGQGLEFLIYFQGNSAPDKSGLPSDRFSAERTGGSVSTLTIQRTQQEDSAVYLCASSFYTNTGELFFGEGSRLTVL.

This clonotype was recorded many times. For the CDR3, the DNA is TGCGCCAGCAGCTTAGACAGGGGAGATCCCCTGAAGGAAAAACTGTTTTTT. Translation: CASSLDRGDPLKEKLFF. The V gene is TRBV5-1, the J gene TRBJ1-4, with TRBD1 identical over 8 bases. Germline assignment: CDR1 SGHRS and CDR2 YFSETQ. V dropped 2 bases and J dropped 8; count of bases not matched to a gene: 14. This CDR3 region has 17 residues.

This clonotype was detected many times. The chain joins TRBV6-2 or TRBV6-3 to TRBJ2-6, with unresolved D. Trimming removed 0 bases at V and 9 bases at J, with 3 bases between. Germline V gene lookup returns CDR1 MNHEY and CDR2 SVGEGT. The CDR3 sequence is 12 residues long. The CDR3 DNA reads as TGTGCCAGCAGTTACTCCAACAACGTCCTGACTTTC. Encoded protein: CASSYSNNVLTF.

The J gene is TRBJ2-2, the V gene TRBV5-1; a weak D match, TRBD2 (6 bases). This CDR3 has 16 amino acids. CDR1 SGHRS and CDR2 YFSETQ come from the germline V gene. Trimming removed 0 bases from V and 2 bases from J, with 11 bases in between. Written as DNA, the CDR3 is TGCGCCAGCAGCTTGGTGGCGGGGATCAACACCGGGGAGCTGTTTTTT. Protein product: CASSLVAGINTGELFF.

This clonotype was observed at least ten times. The chain employs TRBV29-1 and TRBJ2-1; D uncertain. The germline V and J ends were trimmed by 6 bases and 3 bases, with 9 bases remaining between them. There are 12 residues in the CDR3. The V gene's germline CDR1 is SQVTM and CDR2 ANQGSEA. The CDR3 sequence: CSVKVGYNEQFF. CDR3 DNA: TGCAGCGTGAAGGTCGGCTACAATGAGCAGTTCTTC.

This clonotype was picked up many times. The chain couples TRBV15 to TRBJ1-5; possibly TRBD1 for D (5 bases). Germline V CDR1 and CDR2: LNHNV, YYDKDF (reference sequence). The CDR3 runs to 13 residues. The V end lost 3 bases, the J end lost 6 bases, and 9 bases lay between the germline ends. Here the CDR3 DNA reads TGTGCCACCAGCAGTCGCAGGGTTCAGCCCCAGCATTTT. As protein: CATSSRRVQPQHF.

This clonotype was observed at least ten times. The chain combines TRBV3-1 with TRBJ2-1; 9 bases map to TRBD2. Germline V CDR1 and CDR2: LGHDT, YNNKEL (reference sequence). The CDR3 is 15 amino acids. V was pared by 4 bases and J by 2 bases, with 3 bases of the junction left unmatched. The CDR3 reads CASSRSGRTYNEQFF. The CDR3 DNA is TGTGCCAGCAGCCGAAGCGGGAGGACCTACAATGAGCAGTTCTTC.

V is TRBV3-1 and J is TRBJ1-6; 7 nucleotides match TRBD1. The CDR3 is 17 residues long. Germline assignment: CDR1 LGHDT and CDR2 YNNKEL (reference sequence). V was pared by 1 base and J by 6 bases, with 9 bases of the junction left unmatched. In DNA, the CDR3 is TGTGCCAGCAGCCAAGGGACAGGAGGTTTGGGTAATTCACCCCTCCACTTT. Its translation is CASSQGTGGLGNSPLHF.

The table lists this clonotype with a few counts. The rearrangement links TRBV29-1 to TRBJ2-7, with TRBD2 as a possible D gene (8 bases). Trimming took 6 bases from V and 5 from J, leaving 17 bases between them. CDR3 size: 13 residues. Germline V gives CDR1 SQVTM, CDR2 ANQGSEA. The CDR3 sequence: CSVKGASGHEQYF. The CDR3, as DNA: TGCAGCGTGAAGGGGGCTAGCGGGCACGAGCAGTACTTC.

The sample holds many counts of this clonotype. V is TRBV4-2 and J is TRBJ2-3; 8 bases match TRBD2. Germline trimming cut 4 bases from V and 5 bases from J; bases unmatched to any gene: 8. The CDR3 has 15 residues. Germline V lookup: CDR1 LGHNA, CDR2 YNFKEQ. The CDR3 protein is CASSRSGGVQDTQYF. In DNA, the CDR3 is TGTGCCAGCAGCCGAAGCGGGGGTGTTCAAGATACGCAGTATTTT.

The rearrangement joins TRBV11-2 to TRBJ2-7; 15 nucleotides match TRBD2. Trimming took 1 base from V and 3 from J; bases not matched to a gene: 7. Germline CDR1 SGHAT, CDR2 FQNNGV. The CDR3 sequence is 18 residues long. The CDR3 sequence is CASSLVSGLAGGFYEQYF. The CDR3 nucleotides read TGTGCCAGCAGCTTAGTTAGCGGACTAGCGGGGGGGTTCTACGAGCAGTACTTC.

This clonotype has only a few counts. The CDR3, as DNA: TGCAGCGTTGGAGACTATTCCTTAGGTGAGCAGTTCTTC. Translating it yields CSVGDYSLGEQFF. This chain joins TRBV29-1 and TRBJ2-1; D may be TRBD2 (5 bases). Trimming pared 4 bases from V and 9 bases from J, leaving 16 bases between. The CDR3 runs 13 residues. Germline V gene lookup returns CDR1 SQVTM and CDR2 ANQGSEA.

This clonotype was detected only a few times. J is TRBJ2-7 and V is TRBV5-1, with D possibly being TRBD2 (5 bases). This CDR3 has 12 amino acids. Trimming pared 3 bases from V and 2 bases from J, leaving 6 bases between. The germline V gene encodes CDR1 SGHRS and CDR2 YFSETQ. Written as DNA, the CDR3 is TGCGCCAGCAGCTGGGGAGCCTACGAGCAGTACTTC. Protein sequence: CASSWGAYEQYF.

The genes are TRBV4-3 and TRBJ2-3; TRBD2 matches 10 bases. Unmatched junction bases numbered 5, after V lost 0 bases and J lost 5 bases. Germline V gene lookup returns CDR1 LGHNA and CDR2 YSLEER. The CDR3 is 16 amino acids. The CDR3 spells CASSQEGAGGVDTQYF. The DNA of the CDR3 is TGCGCCAGCAGCCAAGAAGGAGCGGGAGGGGTAGATACGCAGTATTTT.

The chain combines TRBV27 with TRBJ2-7; 9 nucleotides align to TRBD1. The CDR3 extends over 16 amino acids. Per the germline V gene, CDR1 is MNHEY and CDR2 is SMNVEV (reference sequence). V lost 0 bases, J lost 3 bases, and 6 bases stayed unmatched. The CDR3 DNA is TGTGCCAGCAGTTTATCAAGGACAGGGGCCTTCTACGAGCAGTACTTC. Translating gives CASSLSRTGAFYEQYF.

DNA of the CDR3: TGCAGTGCTAGAGATTTGCTAGCGGGAGCTATGAATATGTACGAGCAGTACTTC. Translation: CSARDLLAGAMNMYEQYF. The gene calls are TRBV20-1 and TRBJ2-7, with 10 bases aligning to TRBD2. Germline V gene lookup returns CDR1 DFQATT and CDR2 SNEGSKA (reference sequence). After removal of 0 bases from V and 4 bases from J, the junction contained 15 bases not matched to a gene. The CDR3 runs 18 residues.

This clonotype was counted many times. The chain has TRBV12-3 or TRBV12-4 and TRBJ1-6, with D tentatively TRBD1 (5 bases). V shed 3 bases and J shed 7 bases, with 16 bases lying between them. This CDR3 has 16 residues. The CDR3 region is CASSFEIFGGNSPLHF. The CDR3, as DNA: TGTGCCAGCAGTTTCGAGATATTCGGGGGAAATTCACCCCTCCACTTT.